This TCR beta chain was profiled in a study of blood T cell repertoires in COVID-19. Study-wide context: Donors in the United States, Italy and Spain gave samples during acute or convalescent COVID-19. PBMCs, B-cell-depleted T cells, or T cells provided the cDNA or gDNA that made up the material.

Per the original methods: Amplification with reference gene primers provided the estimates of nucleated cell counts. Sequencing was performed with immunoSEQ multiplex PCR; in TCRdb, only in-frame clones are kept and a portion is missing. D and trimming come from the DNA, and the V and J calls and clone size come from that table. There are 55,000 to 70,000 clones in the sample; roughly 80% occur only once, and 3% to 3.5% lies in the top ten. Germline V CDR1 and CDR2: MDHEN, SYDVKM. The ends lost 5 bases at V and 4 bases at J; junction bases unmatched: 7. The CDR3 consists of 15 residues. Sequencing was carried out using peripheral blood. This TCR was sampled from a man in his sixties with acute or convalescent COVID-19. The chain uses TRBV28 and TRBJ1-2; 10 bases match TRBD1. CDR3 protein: CASSTLDRGLYGYTF. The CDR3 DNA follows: TGTGCCAGCAGTACGTTAGACAGGGGGCTCTATGGCTACACCTTC.